The clone carrying this TCR beta chain was seen at least ten times. Germline loops: CDR1 LGHNA, CDR2 YNFKEQ. This CDR3 has 16 residues. With 0 bases removed from V and 5 bases from J, the gap between germline ends came to 14 bases. This sample is part of a study of T cell repertoires in cytomegalovirus infection. Each CDR3 protein is one row after TCRdb ran MiXCR on the reads. The sample holds roughly 720,000 distinct CDR3 sequences, roughly 36% seen once. The chain joins TRBV4-2 to TRBJ2-1; D is possibly TRBD2 (5 bases). This clonotype was obtained from a human donor in good health (CMV status not recorded). Some clones in this sample may be carry-over from other donors' samples. Sequenced material: PBMCs. The CDR3 spells CASSQDLSGLHNEQFF. The CDR3 coding sequence is TGTGCCAGCAGCCAAGATTTAAGCGGTCTTCACAATGAGCAGTTCTTC.